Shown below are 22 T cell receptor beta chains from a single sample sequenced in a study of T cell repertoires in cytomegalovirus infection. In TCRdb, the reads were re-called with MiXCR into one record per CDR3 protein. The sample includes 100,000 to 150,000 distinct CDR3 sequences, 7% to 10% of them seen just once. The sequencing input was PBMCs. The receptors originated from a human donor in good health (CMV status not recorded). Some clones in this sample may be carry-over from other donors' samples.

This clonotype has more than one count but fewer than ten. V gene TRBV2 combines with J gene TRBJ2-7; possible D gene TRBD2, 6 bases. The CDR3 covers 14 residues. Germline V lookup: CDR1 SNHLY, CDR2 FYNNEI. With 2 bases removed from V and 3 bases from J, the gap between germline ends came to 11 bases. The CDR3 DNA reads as TGTGCCAGCAGTGAATGGGTTAGCGGCTACGAGCAGTACTTC. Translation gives CASSEWVSGYEQYF.

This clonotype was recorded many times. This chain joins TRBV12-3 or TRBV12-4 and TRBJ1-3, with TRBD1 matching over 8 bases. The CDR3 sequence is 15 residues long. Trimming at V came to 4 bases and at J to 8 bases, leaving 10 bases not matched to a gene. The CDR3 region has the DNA TGTGCCAGCAGTTGGGACCGGCAGGGGGCCGACACCATATATTTT. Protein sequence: CASSWDRQGADTIYF.

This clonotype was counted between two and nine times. The CDR3 DNA is TGTGCCAGCTCACCACCAGAAGGGAATAATTCACCCCTCCACTTT. Translating gives CASSPPEGNNSPLHF. The chain carries TRBV18 and TRBJ1-6; D is unclear. Germline V lookup: CDR1 KGHSH, CDR2 LQKENI. CDR3 length: 15 amino acids. Trimming left V 0 bases short and J 5 bases short, with 8 bases between.

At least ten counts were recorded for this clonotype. CDR3 sequence: CASSSDSYNYGYTF. The CDR3 nucleotides are TGTGCCAGCAGCTCCGACAGCTACAACTATGGCTACACCTTC. The chain has TRBV7-2 and TRBJ1-2, with a weak D call TRBD1 (5 bases). CDR1 is SGHTA and CDR2 is FQGNSA in the germline V gene. The CDR3 has 14 residues. Trimming stripped 4 bases from V and 2 bases from J, with 11 bases between.

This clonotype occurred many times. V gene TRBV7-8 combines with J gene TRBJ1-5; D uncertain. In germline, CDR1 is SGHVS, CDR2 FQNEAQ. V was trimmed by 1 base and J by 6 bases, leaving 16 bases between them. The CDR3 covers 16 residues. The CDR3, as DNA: TGTGCCAGCAGCTTAGGGGAGGTTCTGGGAGGTCAGCCCCAGCATTTT. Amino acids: CASSLGEVLGGQPQHF.

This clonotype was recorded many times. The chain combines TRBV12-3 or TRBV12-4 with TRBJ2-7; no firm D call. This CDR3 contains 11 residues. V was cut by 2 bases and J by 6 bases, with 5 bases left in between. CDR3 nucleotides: TGTGCCAGCAGTTTAAATGGCGAGCAGTACTTC. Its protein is CASSLNGEQYF.

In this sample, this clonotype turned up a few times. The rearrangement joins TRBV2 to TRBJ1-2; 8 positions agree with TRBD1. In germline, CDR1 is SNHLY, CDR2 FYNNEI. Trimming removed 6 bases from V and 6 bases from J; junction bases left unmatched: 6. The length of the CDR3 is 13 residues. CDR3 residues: CASSGTGLDGYTF. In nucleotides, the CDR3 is TGTGCCAGCAGCGGGACAGGTTTGGATGGCTACACCTTC.

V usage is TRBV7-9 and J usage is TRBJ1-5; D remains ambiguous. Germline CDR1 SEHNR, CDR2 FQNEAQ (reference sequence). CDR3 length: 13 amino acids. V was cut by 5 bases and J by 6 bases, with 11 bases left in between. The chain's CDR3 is CASSLLSGQPQHF. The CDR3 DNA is TGTGCCAGCAGCCTCCTGTCGGGTCAGCCCCAGCATTTT. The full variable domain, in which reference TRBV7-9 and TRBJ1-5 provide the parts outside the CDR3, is DTGVSQNPRHKITKRGQNVTFRCDPISEHNRLYWYRQTLGQGPEFLTYFQNEAQLEKSRLLSDRFSAERPKGSFSTLEIQRTEQGDSAMYLCASSLLSGQPQHFGDGTRLSIL.

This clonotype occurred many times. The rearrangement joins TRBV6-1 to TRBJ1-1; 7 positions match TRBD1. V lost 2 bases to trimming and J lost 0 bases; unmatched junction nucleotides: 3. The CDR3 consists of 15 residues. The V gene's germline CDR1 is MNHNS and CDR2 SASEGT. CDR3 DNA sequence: TGTGCCAGCAGTGAATTGGGACAGTTGAACACTGAAGCTTTCTTT. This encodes CASSELGQLNTEAFF.

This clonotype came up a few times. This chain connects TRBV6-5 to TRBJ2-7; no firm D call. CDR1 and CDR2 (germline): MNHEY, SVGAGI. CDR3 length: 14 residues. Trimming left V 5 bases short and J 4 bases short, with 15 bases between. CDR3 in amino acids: CASSITSSWYEQYF. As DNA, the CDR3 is TGTGCCAGCAGTATAACGTCCTCCTGGTACGAGCAGTACTTC.

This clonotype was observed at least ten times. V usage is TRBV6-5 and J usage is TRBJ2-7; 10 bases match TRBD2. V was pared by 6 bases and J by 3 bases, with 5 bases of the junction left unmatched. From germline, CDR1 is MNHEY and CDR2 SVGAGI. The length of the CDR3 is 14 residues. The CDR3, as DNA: TGTGCCAGCAGCTTAGCGGGGGGACTCTACGAGCAGTACTTC. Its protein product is CASSLAGGLYEQYF.

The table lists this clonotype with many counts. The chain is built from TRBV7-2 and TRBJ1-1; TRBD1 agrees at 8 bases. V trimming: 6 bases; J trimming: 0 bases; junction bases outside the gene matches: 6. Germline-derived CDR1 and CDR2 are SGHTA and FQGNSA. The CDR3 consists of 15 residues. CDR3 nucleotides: TGTGCCAGCAGAGACAGGGGAACGCTGAACACTGAAGCTTTCTTT. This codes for CASRDRGTLNTEAFF.

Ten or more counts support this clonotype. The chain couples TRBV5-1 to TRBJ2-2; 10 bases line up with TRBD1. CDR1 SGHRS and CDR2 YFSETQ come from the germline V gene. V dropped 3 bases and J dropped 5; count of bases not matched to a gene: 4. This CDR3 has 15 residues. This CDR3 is CASSWGQGRTGELFF. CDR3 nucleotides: TGCGCCAGCAGCTGGGGACAGGGGAGGACCGGGGAGCTGTTTTTT.

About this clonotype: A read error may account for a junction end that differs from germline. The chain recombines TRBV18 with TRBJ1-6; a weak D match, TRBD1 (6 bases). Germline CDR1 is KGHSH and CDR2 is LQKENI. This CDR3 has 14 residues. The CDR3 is CASSTNREGSPLRF. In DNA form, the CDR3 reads TGTGCCAGCTCGACCAACAGGGAAGGCTCACCCCTCCGCTTT.

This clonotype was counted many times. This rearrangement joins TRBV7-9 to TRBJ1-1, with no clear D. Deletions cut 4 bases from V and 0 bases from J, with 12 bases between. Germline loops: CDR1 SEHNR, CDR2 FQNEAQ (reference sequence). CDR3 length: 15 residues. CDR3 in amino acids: CASSSRRAVNTEAFF. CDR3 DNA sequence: TGTGCCAGCAGCTCACGAAGGGCCGTGAACACTGAAGCTTTCTTT.

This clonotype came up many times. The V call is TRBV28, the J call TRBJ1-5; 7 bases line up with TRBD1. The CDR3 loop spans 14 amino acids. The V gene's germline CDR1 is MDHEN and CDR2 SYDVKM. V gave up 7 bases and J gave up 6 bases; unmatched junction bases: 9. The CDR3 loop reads CASTRGGTVQPQHF. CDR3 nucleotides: TGTGCCAGCACTCGCGGGGGGACAGTTCAGCCCCAGCATTTT.

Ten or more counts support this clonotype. The CDR3 DNA follows: TGTGCCAGCAGTTTTAGCGGGAGACCGGACGAGCAGTACTTC. Translating gives CASSFSGRPDEQYF. V usage is TRBV12-3 or TRBV12-4 and J usage is TRBJ2-7; 9 bases match TRBD2. The CDR3 spans 14 residues. J was trimmed by 5 bases and V by 3 bases; bases with no gene match: 5.

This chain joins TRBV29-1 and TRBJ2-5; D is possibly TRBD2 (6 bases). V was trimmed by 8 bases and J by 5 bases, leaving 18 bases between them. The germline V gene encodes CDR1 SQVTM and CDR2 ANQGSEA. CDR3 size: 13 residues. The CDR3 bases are TGCAGCACCCGGGGCGGGGTCGGGGAGACCCAGTACTTC. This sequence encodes CSTRGGVGETQYF.

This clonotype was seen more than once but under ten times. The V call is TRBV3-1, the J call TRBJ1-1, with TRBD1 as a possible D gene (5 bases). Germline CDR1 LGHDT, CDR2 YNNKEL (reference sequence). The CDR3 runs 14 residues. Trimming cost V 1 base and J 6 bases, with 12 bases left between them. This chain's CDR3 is CASSQGRGSAEAFF. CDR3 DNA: TGTGCCAGCAGCCAAGGGAGGGGTTCGGCTGAAGCTTTCTTT.

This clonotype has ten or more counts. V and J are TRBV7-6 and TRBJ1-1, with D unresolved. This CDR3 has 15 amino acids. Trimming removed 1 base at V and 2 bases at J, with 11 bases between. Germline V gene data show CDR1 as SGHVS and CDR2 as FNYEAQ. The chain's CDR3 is CASSLGGVSNTEAFF. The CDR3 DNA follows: TGTGCCAGCAGCTTAGGCGGGGTATCAAACACTGAAGCTTTCTTT.

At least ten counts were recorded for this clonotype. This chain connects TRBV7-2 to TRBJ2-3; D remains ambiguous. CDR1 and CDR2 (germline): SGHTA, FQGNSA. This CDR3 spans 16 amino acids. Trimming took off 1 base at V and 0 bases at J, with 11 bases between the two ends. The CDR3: CASSLVGIASTDTQYF. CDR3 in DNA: TGTGCCAGCAGCTTAGTTGGGATTGCTAGCACAGATACGCAGTATTTT.

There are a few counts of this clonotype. The CDR3 is CSVEILTEAFF. For the CDR3, the DNA is TGCAGCGTCGAAATCTTGACTGAAGCTTTCTTT. The gene calls are TRBV29-1 and TRBJ1-1, with D unresolved. The ends were cut back, 6 bases at V and 5 bases at J, with 10 bases in the middle. The CDR3 extends over 11 amino acids. CDR1 and CDR2 (germline): SQVTM, ANQGSEA.